Following are 32 T cell receptor beta chains from one sample sequenced in a study of T cells after yellow fever vaccination (dated by TCRdb to between 2018 and 2021). Libraries were built with 5' RACE. Instrument on record: Illumina HiSeq 2500. TCRdb's own reprocessing of the public reads used fastp at Q25 and MiXCR and kept productive beta chains. Every distinct CDR3 protein forms one entry, paired with its most common genes and DNA. The sample contains under 700,000 distinct CDR3 sequences, about 15% of them found a single time. The ten largest make up about 18% of the sample. Interpreted using the paper, the treatment or condition label stands for: live attenuated yellow fever vaccine strain. The source material was PBMCs, sampled less than 6 days after the first yellow fever vaccination. The receptors derive from a man aged 18 to 30 who received the YFV17D yellow fever vaccine.

The chain joins TRBV20-1 to TRBJ2-7, with D perhaps matching TRBD1 (6 bases). There are 14 residues in the CDR3. V lost 5 bases and J lost 2, with 16 bases in between. Per the germline V gene, CDR1 is DFQATT and CDR2 is SNEGSKA (reference sequence). The DNA for the CDR3 is TGCAGTGCTGGTTCGTTGGGGGCAACCTACGAGCAGTACTTC. Protein: CSAGSLGATYEQYF.

This clonotype has more than one count but fewer than ten. The chain recombines TRBV29-1 with TRBJ2-7, with D perhaps given as TRBD1 or TRBD2 (6 bases each). The CDR3 contains 11 residues. The germline V gene has CDR1 SQVTM and CDR2 ANQGSEA. Trimming removed 7 bases at V and 5 bases at J, with 12 bases between. As DNA, the CDR3 is TGCAGCGCAACTAGGGGGGACGAGCAGTACGTC. It yields the protein CSATRGDEQYV.

The rearrangement uses TRBV7-9 and TRBJ2-7; D unresolved. Trimming cost V 5 bases and J 6 bases, with 14 bases left between them. Germline CDR1 SEHNR, CDR2 FQNEAQ (reference sequence). The CDR3 sequence is 13 residues long. The chain's CDR3 is CASSPGLRCEQYV. The CDR3 nucleotides read TGTGCCAGCAGCCCTGGGCTCAGGTGCGAGCAGTACGTC.

This rearrangement joins TRBV9 to TRBJ2-1, with 9 bases lining up with TRBD2. With 6 bases clipped from V and 8 bases from J, the junction kept 9 bases outside the gene matches. The germline CDR1 and CDR2 sequences are SGDLS and YYNGEE. The CDR3 sequence is 14 residues long. The CDR3 nucleotides are TGTGCCAGCACAGGTCTAGCGGGGTGGGATGAGCAGTTCTTC. It is translated as CASTGLAGWDEQFF.

This clonotype was seen a few times. The rearrangement links TRBV19 to TRBJ2-3, with 7 bases aligning to TRBD1. CDR1 is LNHDA and CDR2 is SQIVND in the germline V gene (reference sequence). The CDR3 runs 15 residues. Trimming removed 2 bases from V and 1 base from J; junction bases left unmatched: 3. The CDR3 sequence is CASSIWGQRTDTQYF. DNA for the CDR3: TGTGCCAGTAGTATATGGGGACAGCGCACAGATACGCAGTATTTT. Based on the CDR3 plus reference TRBV19 and TRBJ2-3, the full variable domain is DGGITQSPKYLFRKEGQNVTLSCEQNLNHDAMYWYRQDPGQGLRLIYYSQIVNDFQKGDIAEGYSVSREKKESFPLTVTSAQKNPTAFYLCASSIWGQRTDTQYFGPGTRLTVL.

The V and J genes are TRBV19 and TRBJ2-7; TRBD1 matches 7 bases. The CDR3 totals 15 residues. The germline CDR1 and CDR2 sequences are LNHDA and SQIVND (reference sequence). V was clipped by 6 bases and J by 0 bases; unmatched bases: 8. In nucleotides, the CDR3 is TGTGCCAGTAGCCTACAGGGGCCTTTCTCCTACGAGCAGTACTTC. Its protein is CASSLQGPFSYEQYF.

The sample holds a few counts of this clonotype. V and J are TRBV5-5 and TRBJ2-5; weak D call: TRBD2 (6 bases). This CDR3 is 16 amino acids long. CDR1 is SGHKS and CDR2 is YYEKEE in the germline V gene (reference sequence). V was cut by 1 base and J by 3 bases, with 16 bases left in between. CDR3 sequence (DNA): TGTGCCAGCAGCTTGTTATCCGGGAGTTTGGAAGAGACCCAGTACTTC. It specifies CASSLLSGSLEETQYF.

This clonotype was seen a few times. This sequence joins TRBV6-2 or TRBV6-3 and TRBJ1-1; unclear D gene. The CDR3 spans 14 residues. Looked up from germline, CDR1 is MNHEY and CDR2 is SVGEGT. Trimming pared 7 bases from V and 1 base from J, leaving 13 bases between. DNA for the CDR3: TGTGCCAGCACCGATAGACGGGAGAACACTGAAGCTTTCTTT. Protein sequence: CASTDRRENTEAFF.

The V call is TRBV5-1, the J call TRBJ2-3; 8 positions match TRBD2. Germline V gene sequence: CDR1 SGHRS, CDR2 YFSETQ. CDR3 length: 14 amino acids. With 4 bases clipped from V and 4 bases from J, the junction kept 5 bases outside the gene matches. The chain's CDR3 is CASSRTSLSDTQYF. CDR3 coding DNA: TGCGCCAGCAGCCGGACTAGCTTATCAGATACGCAGTATTTT.

This clonotype was counted ten times or more. The chain joins TRBV5-6 to TRBJ2-3; D is perhaps TRBD1 (5 bases). Germline V gives CDR1 SGHDT, CDR2 YYEEEE. V was shortened by 1 base and J by 5 bases, with 14 bases between the two germline ends. The CDR3 is made up of 15 amino acids. CDR3 amino acids: CASSLLSRAGDTQYF. DNA of the CDR3: TGTGCCAGCAGCTTGCTTAGCAGGGCAGGAGATACGCAGTATTTT.

The table lists this clonotype with a few counts. The gene calls are TRBV5-8 and TRBJ2-7; TRBD1 aligns across 8 bases. In germline, CDR1 is SGHTS, CDR2 YDEGEE. The J segment lost 6 bases and the V segment lost 1 base, leaving 6 bases of the junction unmatched. The CDR3 loop spans 14 amino acids. CDR3 residues: CASSLRTGSREQYF. In nucleotides, the CDR3 is TGTGCCAGCAGCTTGCGGACAGGGAGCCGCGAGCAGTACTTC.

This sequence joins TRBV9 and TRBJ2-1; the D is unclear. Germline CDR1 and CDR2: SGDLS and YYNGEE. This CDR3 comprises 16 residues. The ends were cut back, 0 bases at V and 8 bases at J, with 18 bases in the middle. The CDR3 coding sequence is TGTGCCAGCAGCGTAGGGATCACCCCGGCGGTCCATGAGCAGTTCTTC. Translating it yields CASSVGITPAVHEQFF.

This clonotype was seen only a few times. V is TRBV5-1 and J is TRBJ2-1; 7 nucleotides agree with TRBD1. V dropped 2 bases and J dropped 15; count of bases not matched to a gene: 5. Germline CDR1 and CDR2: SGHRS and YFSETQ. The CDR3 runs 11 residues. Here the CDR3 DNA reads TGCGCCAGCAGCTTCGACAGGGAACTGTTCTTC. Encoded protein: CASSFDRELFF.

The V call is TRBV20-1, the J call TRBJ2-1; D gene ambiguous. V lost 5 bases and J 8 bases, leaving 10 bases between the germline ends. The V gene's germline CDR1 is DFQATT and CDR2 SNEGSKA (reference sequence). The CDR3 is made up of 11 amino acids. Here the CDR3 DNA reads TGCAGTGCTCGGACGGCAGATGAGCAGTTCTTC. Its protein product is CSARTADEQFF.

The chain combines TRBV20-1 with TRBJ1-1; 7 positions match TRBD1. The CDR3 covers 14 residues. Trimming removed 6 bases from V and 4 bases from J; junction bases left unmatched: 11. The germline CDR1 and CDR2 sequences are DFQATT and SNEGSKA (reference sequence). CDR3 protein: CSALDRVGATEAFF. The CDR3 bases are TGCAGTGCACTCGACAGGGTAGGGGCCACTGAAGCTTTCTTT.

The CDR3 here is CASSDLAYNEQFF. Written as DNA, the CDR3 is TGTGCCAGCAGTGATTTGGCCTACAATGAGCAGTTCTTC. This chain connects TRBV2 to TRBJ2-1; D is uncertain. Per germline, CDR1 SNHLY and CDR2 FYNNEI. CDR3 length equals 13 residues. Trimming pared 3 bases from V and 2 bases from J, leaving 5 bases between.

This clonotype was seen a handful of times. This chain links TRBV12-3 or TRBV12-4 with TRBJ2-7; no clear D. The CDR3 is 13 amino acids. V was pared by 8 bases and J by 2 bases, with 13 bases between. CDR3 nucleotides: TGTGCCAGCTCCCGGACGAATACCTACGAGCAGTACTTC. Translated, it gives CASSRTNTYEQYF.

This clonotype was found a few times. V usage is TRBV6-2 or TRBV6-3 and J usage is TRBJ2-2, with unresolved D. V lost 7 bases and J lost 4, with 7 bases in between. Germline CDR1 reads MNHEY; CDR2 reads SVGEGT. There are 12 residues in the CDR3. The CDR3 is CASMTSTGELFF. DNA of the CDR3: TGTGCCAGCATGACAAGCACCGGGGAGCTGTTTTTT.

The CDR3 nucleotides are TGCAGTGCTAGGGGGCGGGGGGGCCTAAATACGCAGTATTTT. As protein: CSARGRGGLNTQYF. The chain couples TRBV20-1 to TRBJ2-3; the match to TRBD2 covers 9 bases. Germline lookup yields CDR1 DFQATT and CDR2 SNEGSKA (reference sequence). V dropped 3 bases and J dropped 7; count of bases not matched to a gene: 8. The CDR3 contains 14 residues.

This clonotype was counted a few times. This chain links TRBV21-1 with TRBJ1-4. TRBV21-1 is annotated as a pseudogene. The CDR3 is made up of 11 amino acids. The CDR3 nucleotides read TGTGCCAGCAGCAAAGATGAAAAACTGTTTTTT. This sequence encodes CASSKDEKLFF.

This clonotype was observed a few times. This chain joins TRBV7-2 and TRBJ2-1; D is possibly TRBD2 (5 bases). Germline CDR1 SGHTA, CDR2 FQGNSA. The CDR3 totals 16 residues. V was shortened by 5 bases and J by 6 bases, with 20 bases between the two germline ends. CDR3 coding DNA: TGTGCCAGCAGCCCCGGGAAGACGAGCGCGGGCAATGAGCAGTTCTTC. Its translation: CASSPGKTSAGNEQFF.

There are many counts of this clonotype. In nucleotides, the CDR3 is TGTGCCATCAGTGAGTTTGACCGGGACAGCTCCTACGAGCAGTACTTC. Encoded protein: CAISEFDRDSSYEQYF. The chain links TRBV10-3 to TRBJ2-7; 7 positions agree with TRBD1. J lost 0 bases, V lost 1 base, and 6 bases had no gene match. CDR3 length equals 16 residues. Germline V gives CDR1 ENHRY, CDR2 SYGVKD.

The CDR3 DNA reads TGCATGGAGGGGAAGAATATGGCCGAACCAGACAATGAGCAGTTCTTC. This translates into CMEGKNMAEPDNEQFF. The chain combines TRBV20-1 with TRBJ2-1; weak D call: TRBD2 (6 bases). The germline V gene has CDR1 DFQATT and CDR2 SNEGSKA (reference sequence). The CDR3 is 16 residues long.

Many counts were recorded for this clonotype. Here the CDR3 DNA reads TGCAGTGCTAGGTCCGGGAGTCCACAAGAGACCCAGTACTTC. Translating it yields CSARSGSPQETQYF. The J gene is TRBJ2-5, the V gene TRBV20-1, with D tentatively TRBD2 (6 bases). CDR3 length: 14 amino acids. Trimming cost V 3 bases and J 2 bases, with 13 bases left between them. Germline V gene data show CDR1 as DFQATT and CDR2 as SNEGSKA (reference sequence).

The chain couples TRBV9 to TRBJ2-5, with 11 positions matching TRBD2. The CDR3 is 17 amino acids. J gave up 4 bases and V 0 bases, and 8 bases lay outside the gene matches. Per germline, CDR1 SGDLS and CDR2 YYNGEE. CDR3 DNA: TGTGCCAGCAGCGTAGGGGCTACTAGCGGGGGTCGAGAGACCCAGTACTTC. This encodes CASSVGATSGGRETQYF.

This clonotype was seen a handful of times. The chain links TRBV29-1 to TRBJ2-3, with TRBD1 as a possible D gene (5 bases). The CDR3 is made up of 14 amino acids. V was pared by 6 bases and J by 1 base, with 14 bases between. Germline V gene sequence: CDR1 SQVTM, CDR2 ANQGSEA. CDR3 DNA: TGCAGCGTAGACGGAGACAGCGGCACAGATACGCAGTATTTT. Translation gives CSVDGDSGTDTQYF.

This clonotype was counted a few times. This chain joins TRBV4-1 and TRBJ2-4; D is unclear. Germline lookup yields CDR1 MGHRA and CDR2 YSYEKL. The CDR3 runs 18 residues. Trimming cost V 4 bases and J 0 bases, with 19 bases left between them. CDR3 in DNA: TGCGCCAGCAGCCGAATTGGGGAACTACCCCTAGCCAAAAACATTCAGTACTTC. It encodes CASSRIGELPLAKNIQYF.

This clonotype was observed many times. The chain is built from TRBV4-3 and TRBJ2-3; no definite D call. V was trimmed by 4 bases and J by 2 bases, leaving 10 bases between them. CDR1 is LGHNA and CDR2 is YSLEER in the germline V gene. This CDR3 has 14 residues. The CDR3, as DNA: TGCGCCAGCAGCCCCGGTGGGGACACAGATACGCAGTATTTT. Protein product: CASSPGGDTDTQYF.

This clonotype was seen a few times. The V gene is TRBV18, the J gene TRBJ2-7; D unresolved. The V end was cut by 4 bases, the J end by 0 bases, with 4 bases between. The germline V gene has CDR1 KGHSH and CDR2 LQKENI. The CDR3 has 12 residues. The CDR3 DNA reads as TGTGCCAGCTCACACGTCTCCTACGAGCAGTACTTC. The encoded protein is CASSHVSYEQYF.

This clonotype has just a few counts. This chain joins TRBV4-1 and TRBJ2-1, with 7 bases that match TRBD1. Germline V gives CDR1 MGHRA, CDR2 YSYEKL. This CDR3 spans 15 amino acids. With V trimmed by 4 bases and J by 1 base, 4 bases remained unmatched. In DNA, the CDR3 is TGCGCCAGCAGCCCAGACAGGGCGTCCTACAATGAGCAGTTCTTC. Translating it yields CASSPDRASYNEQFF.

This clonotype was seen a handful of times. This chain links TRBV6-5 with TRBJ1-2; D is perhaps TRBD1 (5 bases). V lost 2 bases, J lost 4 bases, and 11 bases lay in between. Germline CDR1 MNHEY, CDR2 SVGAGI. There are 14 residues in the CDR3. The CDR3 loop is CASSYGGGSYGYTF. CDR3 in DNA: TGTGCCAGCAGTTACGGGGGTGGGTCCTATGGCTACACCTTC.

The chain combines TRBV15 with TRBJ2-5, with D tentatively TRBD1 or TRBD2 (6 bases each). Germline-derived CDR1 and CDR2 are LNHNV and YYDKDF (reference sequence). The ends were cut back, 3 bases at V and 7 bases at J, with 15 bases in the middle. CDR3 length equals 14 residues. The CDR3 coding sequence is TGTGCCACCAGCAGGGCATACAGGGACTGGACCCAGTACTTC. It yields the protein CATSRAYRDWTQYF.